This T cell receptor beta chain was recovered during a study of blood T cell repertoires in COVID-19 (dated by TCRdb to the early 2020s). Background on the whole study: Samples from collaborators originated in the United States, Italy and Spain and spanned both the acute and convalescent phases of COVID-19. The material from the prospective study consisted of cDNA or gDNA derived from T cells, B-cell-depleted T cells, or PBMCs. The repertoires were released in a freely available public database meant as a resource for research on the immune response to SARS-CoV-2. Deeply sampled blood TCRbeta repertoires from subjects exposed to, actively infected with, or recovered from COVID-19 were included in the dataset. HLA class I and class II types, where available, came from metadata supplied by the sample provider rather than from assay-based typing. The sample metadata nearly always contained a de-identified subject ID, COVID-19 status, age in years and sex. Samples were obtained from the ongoing ImmuneRACE study (first 160 participants) and from about 1,300 subjects provided by 6 global collaborators.

Study-wide conclusions, independent of this receptor: Clinical and demographic metadata were provided uncurated, with the amount varying by source and participant.

Participants in the prospective study were aged roughly 18 to 89 years, lived in about two dozen United States geographic areas, and enrolled through a virtual design. In the prospective study, cohorts were assigned on the basis of participant-reported clinical history obtained from a screening survey and a study questionnaire. For ImmuneRACE Cohort 3, a participant was defined as recovered based on two consecutive negative NP/OP PCR tests, clearance by a healthcare professional, or resolution of symptoms. Mobile phlebotomists in the prospective study collected whole blood, serum and a nasopharyngeal or oropharyngeal swab from every participant. Additional blood draws and questionnaires over an approximately two-month period could optionally be provided by prospective study participants. Before DNA extraction, blood samples from the prospective study were shipped at room temperature or frozen.

Points on this clone: Its specific antigen is unknown. Qualities for individual bases were not recorded, and no much larger clone is one base off.

TCRbeta CDR3 regions were amplified from genomic DNA by means of the immunoSEQ Assay, a bias-controlled multiplex PCR. For the original study's pipeline: The number of nucleated cells in each sample was estimated by amplification of reference gene primers within the assay. To quantify the absolute abundance of each unique TCRbeta CDR3 rearrangement, sequence reads were collapsed and filtered. For each sample, productive Simpson clonality was calculated as the square root of Simpson's diversity index over productive rearrangements. The immuneACCESS repertoire file appears here via TCRdb, limited to in-frame rearrangements. These files lack a portion of the clones; in checked studies, under half of the deficit traces to unresolved V genes, and the cause of the others is not known. That table furnishes V, J and clone size, whereas the DNA furnished D and trimming. This sample lists roughly 200,000 clones; about 87% were detected once. Roughly 2.8% of the sample belongs to the ten largest clones.

Trimmed from V: 6 bases; trimmed from J: 3 bases; junction bases lacking a gene match: 5. CDR1 and CDR2 were assigned from the germline V gene as WSHSY and SAAADI. The CDR3 measures 14 amino acids from cysteine to phenylalanine. The read is trimmed to its CDR3 DNA, 42 bases read in frame from base 1. This receptor was taken from a woman under 40 who had recovered from COVID-19. The chain is made from TRBV10-2 and TRBJ2-7, with 10 junctional bases fitting TRBD1. Sequenced sample: PBMCs or T cells enriched from blood (not recorded which). The nucleotide sequence reads as follows: TGCGCCAGCAGCGCCCGGACAGGGGGCTACGAGCAGTACTTC. Translation gives CASSARTGGYEQYF.